This is a list of T cell receptor beta chains from one sample in a study of identical twins. TCRdb analysed the 5' RACE reads with MiXCR anew, one entry per CDR3 protein. The repertoire holds roughly 490,000 distinct CDR3 sequences, with 14% as singletons. This sample was shared with a second study, whose subject was yellow fever vaccine responses in identical twins.

Sequenced material: CD4+ T cells sorted from blood. Every receptor here comes from a woman under 30 in good health. The CDR3 runs from the conserved cysteine through the conserved F or W. D genes are given only for firm matches. Only part of the rows carry a size: once, few, many, or a class if the clone is expanded.

j_call,v_call,clone_size,d_call,cdr3_nt,cdr3_aa
TRBJ1-5,TRBV11-2,few,.,TGTGCCAGCAGCTTAGGCGACAGCCAGCCCCAGCATTTT,CASSLGDSQPQHF
TRBJ1-2,TRBV29-1,.,TRBD1,TGCAGCGCGAGTGGGACAGTGTATGGCTACACCTTC,CSASGTVYGYTF
TRBJ2-2,TRBV7-9,.,TRBD2,TGTGCCAGCAGCTTAGCGGGACTAGCCGCGCCCGGGGAGCTGTTTTTT,CASSLAGLAAPGELFF
TRBJ2-7,TRBV5-1,many,TRBD1,TGCGCCAGCAGCTTGGGGGACAGGGTCCACGAGCAGTACTTC,CASSLGDRVHEQYF
TRBJ2-7,TRBV7-2,.,.,TGTGCCAGCAGCCGGTCAAGCTTCATGGAGCAGTACTTC,CASSRSSFMEQYF
TRBJ2-3,TRBV2,.,TRBD2,TGTGCCAGCAGTGAAAGGAAAGGTCCGGGACTAGCGGGGGCAGATACGCAGTATTTT,CASSERKGPGLAGADTQYF
TRBJ1-4,TRBV30,few,.,TGTGCCTGGACCACCCTGGAGGGAAAACTGTTTTTT,CAWTTLEGKLFF
TRBJ2-5,TRBV7-9,.,.,TGTGCCAGCAGCTTTGGATGGGAGACCCAGTACTTC,CASSFGWETQYF
TRBJ2-3,TRBV6-1,many,.,TGTGCCAGCAGCTTTAGCGGCACAGATACGCAGTATTTT,CASSFSGTDTQYF
TRBJ2-5,TRBV29-1,many,.,TGCAGCGCTCAAGCGGATGGCAGGGGGAGGGAGACCCAGTACTTC,CSAQADGRGRETQYF
TRBJ2-3,TRBV11-2,.,.,TGTGCCAGCAGCTTAGACGGGGGGCTTTACACAGATACGCAGTATTTT,CASSLDGGLYTDTQYF
TRBJ2-3,TRBV7-8,.,.,TGTGCCAGCAGCTTAGTATTTAACCCCAGGTTCGCAGATACGCAGTATTTT,CASSLVFNPRFADTQYF
TRBJ1-2,TRBV7-3,many,TRBD1,TGTGCCAGCAGCACGACAGGGGGGGAAGGCTACACCTTC,CASSTTGGEGYTF
TRBJ2-3,TRBV7-2,.,.,TGTGCCAGCAGCGTCAGTATGGGTACGCAGTATTTT,CASSVSMGTQYF
TRBJ2-1,TRBV11-3,few,.,TGTGCCAGCAGCTTAGCCGCAGAAAACCGGGTTGAGCAGTTCTTC,CASSLAAENRVEQFF
TRBJ2-7,TRBV28,.,.,TGTGCCAGCAGCCCATGGGGGGCGCGTTACGAGCAGTACTTC,CASSPWGARYEQYF
TRBJ2-3,TRBV28,many,TRBD2,TGTGCCAGCAGTTTATTTCTCCCTAGCGGGACTAGCACAGATACGCAGTATTTT,CASSLFLPSGTSTDTQYF
TRBJ2-3,TRBV27,.,TRBD2,TGTGCCAGCAGACGAACTAGCGGGGGGCTACCTAGCACAGATACGCAGTATTTT,CASRRTSGGLPSTDTQYF
TRBJ2-7,TRBV7-3,few,.,TGTGCCAGCAGCCCCGCTGGCGGGGACTACGAGCAGTACTTC,CASSPAGGDYEQYF
TRBJ2-7,TRBV20-1,.,TRBD2,TGCAGTGCTAGTGTTCCGGGGGGGTTTTCCTACGAGCAGTACTTC,CSASVPGGFSYEQYF
TRBJ1-2,TRBV28,.,.,TGTGCCAGCAGTTTCACTCCAGGGGTTGGCTACACCTTC,CASSFTPGVGYTF
TRBJ1-2,TRBV11-2,many,.,TGTGCCAGCAGCGAAAACAGGGTCCATGGCTACACCTTC,CASSENRVHGYTF
TRBJ2-7,TRBV4-2,.,TRBD1,TGTGCCAGCAGCCAGCCGGACAGGGGAAGGGACGAGCAGTACTTC,CASSQPDRGRDEQYF
TRBJ2-1,TRBV12-3/TRBV12-4,many,TRBD2,TGTGCCAGCAGCCACAGCGGGAGGGCTGACAATGAGCAGTTCTTC,CASSHSGRADNEQFF
TRBJ2-3,TRBV21-1,few,.,TGTGCCAGCAGCAAAGGAACAGGGGGCATAACAGATACGCAGTATTTT,CASSKGTGGITDTQYF
TRBJ2-5,TRBV5-1,few,TRBD1,TGCGCCAGCAGCGAAGAGGGGACAGGGCAAGAGACCCAGTACTTC,CASSEEGTGQETQYF
TRBJ2-1,TRBV5-1,few,TRBD1,TGCGCCAGCAGCTCTACGGAGAGGGGGCCGCGGGTCTTC,CASSSTERGPRVF
TRBJ1-5,TRBV6-2/TRBV6-3,.,.,TGTGCCAGCAGTTACTCGATCCTTTGGGAGGACACTAATAGCAATCAGCCCCAGCATTTT,CASSYSILWEDTNSNQPQHF
TRBJ2-7,TRBV10-3,.,.,TGTGCCATCAGTGAGTCAGGACACTCCTACGAGCAGTACTTC,CAISESGHSYEQYF
TRBJ2-5,TRBV5-6,few,.,TGTGCCAGCAGCTTGGTAGCATTACAAGAGACCCAGTACTTC,CASSLVALQETQYF
TRBJ2-2,TRBV24-1,few,TRBD1,TGTGCCACCAGGGCGGCCGGGACAGGGGACACCGGGGAGCTGTTTTTT,CATRAAGTGDTGELFF
TRBJ2-1,TRBV11-3,.,TRBD1,TGTGCCAGCAGCTCGAGACAGGGTCCTGACAATGAGCAGTTCTTC,CASSSRQGPDNEQFF
TRBJ2-6,TRBV30,.,TRBD2,TGTGCCTGGAGTTTTAGCGGGGTTAGCTCTGGGGCCAACGTCCTGACTTTC,CAWSFSGVSSGANVLTF
TRBJ2-7,TRBV29-1,many,TRBD1,TGCAGCGGAGTCACAGGGGGCTACGAGCAGTACTTC,CSGVTGGYEQYF
TRBJ2-3,TRBV29-1,.,.,TGCAGCGTTGTGGTGTCGAGAGGAGATACGCAGTATTTT,CSVVVSRGDTQYF
TRBJ1-4,TRBV5-4,.,TRBD1,TGTGCCAGCAGCTTGGGGGGGACAGCTACTAATGAAAAACTGTTTTTT,CASSLGGTATNEKLFF
TRBJ2-1,TRBV5-6,.,TRBD2,TGTGCCAGCAGCTACCACGGGACTAGGGGTGTCAAACCTTCCTACAATGAGCAGTTCTTC,CASSYHGTRGVKPSYNEQFF
TRBJ2-3,TRBV29-1,.,TRBD2,TGCAGCGGTACACTAGCGGGAGAGTATACGCAGTATTTT,CSGTLAGEYTQYF
TRBJ2-7,TRBV19,few,.,TGTGCCAGTAGTATAGACACAGCCTACGAGCAGTACTTC,CASSIDTAYEQYF
TRBJ2-3,TRBV4-2,many,.,TGTGCCAGCAGCCAAGACGGAGATACGCAGTATTTT,CASSQDGDTQYF
TRBJ2-1,TRBV10-3,few,.,TGTGCCATCAGTGAGTCAGTGAAAAGCTCCTACAATGAGCAGTTCTTC,CAISESVKSSYNEQFF
TRBJ2-4,TRBV11-1,.,TRBD1,TGTGCCAGCAGCCGAGGGGAGCTTAGGGGGCCAATAGCCAAAAACATTCAGTACTTC,CASSRGELRGPIAKNIQYF
TRBJ2-1,TRBV2,.,TRBD2,TGTGCCAGCAGTGACCGGGGGGGGTCCAATGAGCAGTTCTTC,CASSDRGGSNEQFF
TRBJ2-7,TRBV10-2,.,TRBD2,TGCGCCAGCAGTGACTTCCTAGCGGGAACCTCCTCCTACGAGCAGTACTTC,CASSDFLAGTSSYEQYF
TRBJ2-2,TRBV28,many,.,TGTGCCAGCAGTTTATGGGCAGGGCGAGCGGCCGGGGAGCTGTTTTTT,CASSLWAGRAAGELFF
TRBJ2-7,TRBV6-2/TRBV6-3,.,.,TGTGCCAGCAGTTACTCGATAGGAATTTCTTACGAGCAGTACTTC,CASSYSIGISYEQYF
TRBJ2-3,TRBV20-1,few,TRBD2,TGCAGTGCTAGGTCTCTAGCGGGAGTACTAGATACGCAGTATTTT,CSARSLAGVLDTQYF
TRBJ2-2,TRBV27,.,TRBD1,TGTGCCAGCACCAAGAGGACAGGGACGAACACCGGGGAGCTGTTTTTT,CASTKRTGTNTGELFF
TRBJ2-3,TRBV20-1,few,.,TGCAGTGCTAGTTCCGCCGATGTGGGAGATACGCAGTATTTT,CSASSADVGDTQYF
TRBJ1-2,TRBV20-1,many,TRBD1,TGCAGCCGAAACAGGGGGCGTTCTGGCTACACCTTC,CSRNRGRSGYTF
TRBJ1-1,TRBV20-1,.,.,TGCAGTGCTAGAGCGCTGGGGGGGGGCGCGAGGACTGAAGCTTTCTTT,CSARALGGGARTEAFF
TRBJ2-1,TRBV3-1,.,TRBD2,TGTGCCAGCAGCCAAACTCTAGCGGGAGGTTACAATGAGCAGTTCTTC,CASSQTLAGGYNEQFF